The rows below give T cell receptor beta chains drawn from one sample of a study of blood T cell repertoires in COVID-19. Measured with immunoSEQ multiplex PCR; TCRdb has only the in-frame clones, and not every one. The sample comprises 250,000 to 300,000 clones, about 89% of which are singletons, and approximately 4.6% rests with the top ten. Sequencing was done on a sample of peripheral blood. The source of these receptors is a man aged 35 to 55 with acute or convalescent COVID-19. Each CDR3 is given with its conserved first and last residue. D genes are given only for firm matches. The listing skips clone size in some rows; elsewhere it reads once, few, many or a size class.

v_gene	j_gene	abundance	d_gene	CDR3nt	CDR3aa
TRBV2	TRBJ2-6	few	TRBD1	TGTGCCAGCAGGGGAACAGGGGCCGGGGCCAACGTCCTGACTTTC	CASRGTGAGANVLTF
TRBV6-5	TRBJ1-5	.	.	TGTGCCAGCATCCTCCAGGCCGCGAACCAGCCCCAGCATTTT	CASILQAANQPQHF
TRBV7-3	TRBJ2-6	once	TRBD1	TGTGCCAGCAGCTTATTAGGTGGACAGGTGCGCTCTGGGGCCAACGTCCTGACTTTC	CASSLLGGQVRSGANVLTF
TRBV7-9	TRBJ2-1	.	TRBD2	TGTGCCAGCAGCTTAACGGTAGCGGGGGTTAATGAGCAGTTCTTC	CASSLTVAGVNEQFF
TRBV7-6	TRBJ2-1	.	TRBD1	TGTGCCAGCAGCTCAGAGGGACAGGGTTACAATGAGCAGTTCTTC	CASSSEGQGYNEQFF
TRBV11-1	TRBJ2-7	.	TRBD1	TGTGCCAGCACTGGGCAGGGACAGGGTAACAACGAGCAGTACTTC	CASTGQGQGNNEQYF
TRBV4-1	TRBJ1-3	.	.	TGCGCCAGCAGCCCGGACAGAGCTGGAAACACCATATATTTT	CASSPDRAGNTIYF
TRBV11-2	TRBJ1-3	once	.	TGTGCCAGCAGCTTAATCAGGGCCATCTCTGGAAACACCATATATTTT	CASSLIRAISGNTIYF
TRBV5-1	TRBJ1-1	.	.	TGCGCCAGCAGCTTGGTGGGGGGGGCTCAAGCTTTCTTT	CASSLVGGAQAFF
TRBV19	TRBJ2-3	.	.	TGTGCCAGTAGTTTCTTACATGGAGATACGCAGTATTTT	CASSFLHGDTQYF
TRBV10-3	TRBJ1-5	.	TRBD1	TGTGCCATCAGTGAGTCAACAGGGGGCGGCGAGCCCCAGCATTTT	CAISESTGGGEPQHF
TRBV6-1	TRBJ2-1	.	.	TGTGCCAGCAGTGACAGGGAGGAGAATGAGCAGTTCTTC	CASSDREENEQFF